What follows are 21 T cell receptor beta chains derived from one specimen sequenced in a study of blood T cell repertoires in COVID-19. The table came from immunoSEQ multiplex PCR; TCRdb's copy has only in-frame clones and leaves some out. The sample shows fewer than 200,000 clones, approximately 88% of them seen only once. Specimen: PBMCs or T cells enriched from blood (not recorded which). These receptors all stem from a woman aged 18-29 years who had recovered from COVID-19.

This chain joins TRBV28 and TRBJ1-5; 7 bases agree with TRBD1. Per the germline V gene, CDR1 is MDHEN and CDR2 is SYDVKM. The CDR3 is 14 residues long. The V gene end was trimmed by 7 bases and the J gene end by 3 bases; junction bases not matched to a gene: 6. Written as DNA, the CDR3 is TGTGCCAGCAATAGACAGGGCCCCAATCAGCCCCAGCATTTT. Its protein is CASNRQGPNQPQHF.

Here the CDR3 DNA reads TGTGCCAGCAGCCCGTCCGGGACTAGCAATGAGCAGTTCTTC. It yields the protein CASSPSGTSNEQFF. The chain employs TRBV7-3 and TRBJ2-1, with 8 bases matching TRBD2. Germline V gene data show CDR1 as SGHTA and CDR2 as FQGTGA. V lost 5 bases, J lost 6 bases, and 6 bases stayed unmatched. The CDR3 is 14 residues long.

The chain has TRBV5-8 and TRBJ1-5; TRBD1 might be the D (5 bases). The germline V gene encodes CDR1 SGHTS and CDR2 YDEGEE. This CDR3 region has 16 residues. Trimming removed 2 bases at V and 1 base at J, with 13 bases between. CDR3 loop: CASSFRGGRSNQPQHF. The CDR3, as DNA: TGTGCCAGCAGCTTTAGGGGTGGTAGGAGCAATCAGCCCCAGCATTTT.

The J gene is TRBJ1-2, the V gene TRBV7-2; D ambiguous. CDR3 length: 14 amino acids. Germline CDR1 is SGHTA and CDR2 is FQGNSA. V lost 1 base and J 4 bases, leaving 10 bases between the germline ends. CDR3 coding DNA: TGTGCCAGCAGCTTAGAAGCTAGCGTCTATGGCTACACCTTC. As protein: CASSLEASVYGYTF.

The chain couples TRBV5-1 to TRBJ2-2; tentative D call: TRBD1 (5 bases). The CDR3 has 14 residues. CDR1 and CDR2 (germline): SGHRS, YFSETQ. V was trimmed by 2 bases and J by 2 bases, leaving 7 bases between them. CDR3 region: CASSFQGNTGELFF. The CDR3 DNA is TGCGCCAGCAGCTTCCAGGGTAACACCGGGGAGCTGTTTTTT.

The chain couples TRBV24-1 to TRBJ2-7; 7 positions agree with TRBD1. J gave up 2 bases and V 7 bases, and 7 bases lay outside the gene matches. Germline CDR1 KGHDR, CDR2 SFDVKD. The CDR3 covers 14 residues. The CDR3 nucleotides are TGTGCCACCAGGGCTAGGGGGCCCACCTACGAGCAGTACTTC. It specifies CATRARGPTYEQYF.

The chain carries TRBV19 and TRBJ1-4, with D tentatively TRBD1 (5 bases). The CDR3 is made up of 17 amino acids. CDR1 and CDR2 (germline): LNHDA, SQIVND (reference sequence). Trimming cost V 5 bases and J 3 bases, with 19 bases left between them. The CDR3 DNA reads as TGTGCCAGTAGTCTGGCAGGGCCCGCGGATGCTAATGAAAAACTGTTTTTT. It yields the protein CASSLAGPADANEKLFF.

The chain combines TRBV28 with TRBJ1-1; possibly TRBD1 for D (5 bases). Between the trimmed V and J ends, which lost 3 bases and 1 base, there was a span of 15 bases. Germline V gene data show CDR1 as MDHEN and CDR2 as SYDVKM. The CDR3 covers 16 residues. CDR3 sequence reads: CASSFMQTVRNTEAFF. The DNA for the CDR3 is TGTGCCAGCAGTTTCATGCAGACAGTAAGGAACACTGAAGCTTTCTTT.

V is TRBV28 and J is TRBJ2-3; TRBD2 might be the D (6 bases). V lost 6 bases and J lost 0, with 13 bases in between. The CDR3 consists of 15 residues. Germline-derived CDR1 and CDR2 are MDHEN and SYDVKM. The CDR3, as DNA: TGTGCCAGCAGCGTGAGGGACTTTAGCACAGATACGCAGTATTTT. Its translation is CASSVRDFSTDTQYF.

The table lists this clone with a few counts. Here the CDR3 reads CASSQQGTDGYTF. DNA of the CDR3: TGTGCCAGCAGCCAACAGGGGACCGATGGCTACACCTTC. V and J are TRBV11-2 and TRBJ1-2, with 7 bases that match TRBD1. The germline V gene encodes CDR1 SGHAT and CDR2 FQNNGV. The CDR3 is 13 amino acids. Trimming removed 5 bases from V and 6 bases from J; junction bases left unmatched: 6. The whole variable domain, remainder taken from reference TRBV11-2 and TRBJ1-2, is EAGVAQSPRYKIIEKRQSVAFWCNPISGHATLYWYQQILGQGPKLLIQFQNNGVVDDSQLPKDRFSAERLKGVDSTLKIQPAKLEDSAVYLCASSQQGTDGYTFGSGTRLTVV.

CDR3 sequence (DNA): TGTGCCAGCAGTGAACAAGTTGGAGGGCCCCAGCATTTT. The encoded protein is CASSEQVGGPQHF. The genes are TRBV6-1 and TRBJ1-5; no reliable D call. In germline, CDR1 is MNHNS, CDR2 SASEGT. CDR3 length: 13 residues. With 2 bases removed from V and 9 bases from J, the gap between germline ends came to 11 bases.

The chain recombines TRBV11-2 with TRBJ2-2, with D possibly matching TRBD1 (6 bases). V was cut by 5 bases and J by 6 bases, with 13 bases left in between. The CDR3 is made up of 14 amino acids. Per the germline V gene, CDR1 is SGHAT and CDR2 is FQNNGV. CDR3 DNA sequence: TGTGCCAGCAGCCAAGACAGGAGTCCCGGGGAGCTGTTTTTT. The encoded protein is CASSQDRSPGELFF.

V is TRBV5-1 and J is TRBJ2-1; 8 bases are shared with TRBD1. J gave up 5 bases and V 4 bases, and 11 bases lay outside the gene matches. This CDR3 is 16 amino acids long. Germline V lookup: CDR1 SGHRS, CDR2 YFSETQ. The CDR3: CASSVDPGTGNNEQFF. The DNA of the CDR3 is TGCGCCAGCAGCGTGGATCCCGGGACAGGAAACAATGAGCAGTTCTTC.

V usage is TRBV6-2 or TRBV6-3 and J usage is TRBJ2-7; 8 nucleotides align to TRBD1. Per germline, CDR1 MNHEY and CDR2 SVGEGT. The V and J ends lost 2 bases and 1 base, in that order; junction bases with no gene match: 7. The CDR3 consists of 16 residues. The DNA for the CDR3 is TGTGCCAGCAGTTACACCCTGGACAGGGCGTCCTACGAGCAGTACTTC. It specifies CASSYTLDRASYEQYF.

The rearrangement uses TRBV7-9 and TRBJ2-2, with D tentatively TRBD1 (5 bases). CDR1 is SEHNR, CDR2 FQNEAQ, per germline (reference sequence). V gave up 5 bases and J gave up 0 bases, with 7 bases separating them. CDR3 size: 14 residues. The chain's CDR3 is CASSRQPNTGELFF. CDR3 bases: TGTGCCAGCAGCCGACAGCCGAACACCGGGGAGCTGTTTTTT.

This clone was counted a few times. This chain joins TRBV9 and TRBJ1-1; a possible D gene is TRBD1 (6 bases). CDR1 SGDLS and CDR2 YYNGEE come from the germline V gene. V was pared by 3 bases and J by 3 bases, with 12 bases between. The CDR3 extends over 14 amino acids. Here the CDR3 reads CASSAESGDTEAFF. The CDR3, as DNA: TGTGCCAGCAGCGCAGAGTCAGGGGACACTGAAGCTTTCTTT.

The rearrangement joins TRBV4-1 to TRBJ2-2, with TRBD1 matching 10 bases. CDR1 and CDR2 from the germline V gene are MGHRA and YSYEKL. The CDR3 runs to 15 residues. J lost 7 bases, V lost 3 bases, and 5 bases had no gene match. In DNA form, the CDR3 reads TGCGCCAGCAGCCAGGGACAGGGGAGAGGCGGGGAGCTGTTTTTT. Its translation is CASSQGQGRGGELFF.

The chain has TRBV19 and TRBJ2-1, with D possibly being TRBD2 (5 bases). V dropped 4 bases and J dropped 9 bases, with 19 bases sitting between them. The CDR3 contains 15 residues. Germline loops: CDR1 LNHDA, CDR2 SQIVND (reference sequence). The chain's CDR3 is CASSRPGLLGSEQFF. CDR3 bases: TGTGCCAGTAGTAGGCCGGGCTTACTAGGCAGTGAGCAGTTCTTC.

Concerning this clone: The identical CDR3 is also encoded by other nucleotide sequences in the sample. This sequence joins TRBV3-1 (or the pseudogene TRBV3-2) and TRBJ1-4; TRBD1 aligns across 9 bases. This CDR3 is 14 amino acids long. Losses at the gene ends were 3 bases for V and 5 bases for J; bases not matched to a gene: 1. The V gene's germline CDR1 is LGHDT and CDR2 YNNKEL (reference sequence). The CDR3 reads CASSQGQGNEKLFF. CDR3 DNA: TGTGCCAGCAGCCAGGGACAGGGAAATGAAAAACTGTTTTTT.

The chain carries TRBV5-6 and TRBJ1-2; the match to TRBD1 covers 7 bases. Germline trimming cut 3 bases from V and 0 bases from J; bases unmatched to any gene: 11. There are 17 residues in the CDR3. Germline V gene sequence: CDR1 SGHDT, CDR2 YYEEEE. The CDR3 sequence: CASSWDRGLTPNYGYTF. CDR3 nucleotide sequence: TGTGCCAGCAGCTGGGACAGAGGACTCACACCTAACTATGGCTACACCTTC. Combining the CDR3 with reference TRBV5-6 and TRBJ1-2 gives the whole variable domain DAGVTQSPTHLIKTRGQQVTLRCSPKSGHDTVSWYQQALGQGPQFIFQYYEEEERQRGNFPDRFSGHQFPNYSSELNVNALLLGDSALYLCASSWDRGLTPNYGYTFGSGTRLTVV.

The DNA of the CDR3 is TGTGCCAGCAGTCCCTCGAGCCTCCTGAACGAGCAGTACTTC. Translated: CASSPSSLLNEQYF. This chain joins TRBV6-5 and TRBJ2-7; no reliable D call. CDR1 is MNHEY and CDR2 is SVGAGI in the germline V gene. Trimming stripped 5 bases from V and 5 bases from J, with 16 bases between. There are 14 residues in the CDR3.